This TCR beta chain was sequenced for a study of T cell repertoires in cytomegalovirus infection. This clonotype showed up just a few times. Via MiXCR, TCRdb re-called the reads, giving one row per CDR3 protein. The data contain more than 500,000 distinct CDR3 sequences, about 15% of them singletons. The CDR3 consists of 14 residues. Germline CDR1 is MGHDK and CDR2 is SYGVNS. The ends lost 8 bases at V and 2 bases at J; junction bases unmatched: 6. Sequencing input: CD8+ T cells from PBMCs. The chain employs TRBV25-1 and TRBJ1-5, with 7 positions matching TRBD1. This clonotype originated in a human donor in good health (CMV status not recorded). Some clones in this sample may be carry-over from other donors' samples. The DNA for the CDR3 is TGTGCCAGCGCGCACAGGGGAGGCAATCAGCCCCAGCATTTT. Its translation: CASAHRGGNQPQHF.